The entry that follows covers one T cell receptor (beta chain) sequence. The antigen remains unidentified. The entry originates in a study of Ad26.COV2.S vaccination and SARS-CoV-2 variants. Noted treatment: some 20 received Ad26.COV2.S at low or high dose, single or two shots; five or six received placebo; per-sample allocation not given. On day 63 after the first injection, vaccine and placebo recipients gave samples. Study conclusions and caveats: Vaccine recipients had higher spike-specific TCR breadth than placebo recipients.

Method: immunoSEQ multiplex PCR; TCRdb's copy keeps in-frame clones and lacks some. The data hold roughly 350,000 clones, with 86% observed a single time. The CDR3 is 12 residues long. Trimming stripped 4 bases from V and 3 bases from J, with 8 bases between. Germline V gene sequence: CDR1 SGHKS, CDR2 YYEKEE (reference sequence). The TCR originated in a person aged 18 to 59 who received the Ad26.COV2.S COVID-19 vaccine or a placebo. The source material was peripheral blood, sampled in a trial of Ad26.COV2.S vaccine versus placebo. The chain uses TRBV5-5 and TRBJ2-7; D is uncertain. The CDR3 DNA reads TGTGCCAGCAGCAATCAATACTACGAGCAGTACTTC. Its protein product is CASSNQYYEQYF. The whole variable domain, filled in from reference TRBV5-5 and TRBJ2-7, reads DAGVTQSPTHLIKTRGQQVTLRCSPISGHKSVSWYQQVLGQGPQFIFQYYEKEERGRGNFPDRFSARQFPNYSSELNVNALLLGDSALYLCASSNQYYEQYFGPGTRLTVT.